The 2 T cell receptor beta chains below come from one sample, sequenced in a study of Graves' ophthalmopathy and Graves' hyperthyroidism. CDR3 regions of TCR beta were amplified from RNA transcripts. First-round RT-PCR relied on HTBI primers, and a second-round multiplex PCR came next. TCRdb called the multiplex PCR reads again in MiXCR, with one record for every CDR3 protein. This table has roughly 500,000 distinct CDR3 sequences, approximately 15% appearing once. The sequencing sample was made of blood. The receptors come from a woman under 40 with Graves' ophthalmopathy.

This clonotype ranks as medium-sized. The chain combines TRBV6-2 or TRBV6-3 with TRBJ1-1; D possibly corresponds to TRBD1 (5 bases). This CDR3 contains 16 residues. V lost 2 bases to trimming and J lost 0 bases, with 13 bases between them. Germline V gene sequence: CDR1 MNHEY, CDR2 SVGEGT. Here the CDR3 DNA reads TGTGCCAGCAGTTACCCGGCAGGGTCGGTGAACACTGAAGCTTTCTTT. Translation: CASSYPAGSVNTEAFF.

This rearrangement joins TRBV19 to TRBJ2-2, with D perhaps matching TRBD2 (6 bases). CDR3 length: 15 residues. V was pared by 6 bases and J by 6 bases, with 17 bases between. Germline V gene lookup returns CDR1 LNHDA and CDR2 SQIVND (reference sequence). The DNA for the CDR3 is TGTGCCAGTAGCGGGGGAGTGTTGGGGTCCGGGGAGCTGTTTTTT. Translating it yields CASSGGVLGSGELFF.